Listed below are T cell receptor beta chains from one sample, sequenced in a study of blood T cell repertoires in COVID-19. Clones were sequenced by immunoSEQ multiplex PCR, and TCRdb holds only the in-frame ones, with some missing. The sample lists around 100,000 clones, roughly 90% occurring once. Material for sequencing was peripheral blood. The receptors come from an older woman with acute or convalescent COVID-19. The CDR3 runs from the conserved cysteine through the conserved F or W. A D gene is named only where the DNA matches it firmly. A row's size may be missing; if present it is once, few, many or a size class.

>-|once|TRBJ1-4|TRBV5-1
CASSLDSSATNEKLFF
TGCGCCAGCAGCTTGGACAGTTCTGCAACTAATGAAAAACTGTTTTTT
>TRBD1|-|TRBJ1-4|TRBV28
CASSLYGTETFNEKLFF
TGTGCCAGCAGTTTATATGGGACAGAGACGTTTAATGAAAAACTGTTTTTT
>TRBD2|-|TRBJ2-3|TRBV9
CASGASGRPDTQYF
TGTGCCAGCGGGGCTAGCGGGAGACCAGATACGCAGTATTTT
>TRBD2|-|TRBJ2-5|TRBV9
CASSVGLAGEETQYF
TGTGCCAGCAGCGTAGGGCTAGCGGGAGAAGAGACCCAGTACTTC
>TRBD2|-|TRBJ2-7|TRBV2
CASSRTSGMSYEQYF
TGTGCCAGCAGTCGGACTAGCGGGATGTCCTACGAGCAGTACTTC
>-|-|TRBJ1-2|TRBV7-8
CASSSPAGNGYTF
TGTGCCAGCAGCTCCCCCGCGGGGAATGGCTACACCTTC
>-|-|TRBJ2-1|TRBV10-1
CASSPRSSYNEQFF
TGCGCCAGCAGTCCTAGAAGCTCCTACAATGAGCAGTTCTTC
>TRBD1|-|TRBJ1-2|TRBV18
CASSPGTGGSYGYTF
TGTGCCAGCTCACCCGGGACAGGGGGCTCCTATGGCTACACCTTC
>TRBD1|-|TRBJ2-1|TRBV29-1
CSFRGIIDEQFF
TGCAGCTTCAGGGGGATAATCGATGAGCAGTTCTTC
>TRBD2|-|TRBJ2-1|TRBV30
CAWSSLAGYNEQFF
TGTGCCTGGAGTTCACTAGCGGGATACAATGAGCAGTTCTTC
>TRBD1|-|TRBJ2-2|TRBV9
CASSPRTGNGELFF
TGTGCCAGCAGCCCTCGGACAGGAAACGGGGAGCTGTTTTTT
>-|once|TRBJ2-1|TRBV9
CASSVRQGYDEQFF
TGTGCCAGCAGCGTAAGGCAGGGCTACGATGAGCAGTTCTTC
>TRBD2|once|TRBJ2-1|TRBV11-1
CASSLLAGGPREQFF
TGTGCCAGCAGCTTGTTAGCGGGGGGTCCGAGGGAGCAGTTCTTC
>-|-|TRBJ1-5|TRBV19
CASSILGGQPQHF
TGTGCCAGTAGTATTCTGGGGGGACAGCCCCAGCATTTT
>TRBD2|-|TRBJ2-3|TRBV6-4
CASSVLAGGVDTQYF
TGTGCCAGCAGTGTCCTAGCGGGAGGAGTAGATACGCAGTATTTT
>-|-|TRBJ2-7|TRBV11-2
CASSLGDGRGSYEQYF
TGTGCCAGCAGCTTAGGGGATGGACGAGGGTCCTACGAGCAGTACTTC
>-|-|TRBJ2-2|TRBV6-2/TRBV6-3
CASSSHGGGSGELFF
TGTGCCAGCAGTTCCCACGGCGGGGGCTCCGGGGAGCTGTTTTTT
>TRBD1|-|TRBJ1-2|TRBV2
CASSNDRVGYTF
TGTGCCAGCAGTAACGACAGGGTTGGCTACACCTTC
>-|-|TRBJ2-1|TRBV5-1
CASSLGDPYNEQFF
TGCGCCAGCAGCTTGGGAGATCCCTACAATGAGCAGTTCTTC
>-|-|TRBJ2-5|TRBV5-1
CASSLVGGQETQYF
TGCGCCAGCAGCTTGGTGGGGGGGCAGGAGACCCAGTACTTC
>TRBD1|-|TRBJ2-2|TRBV2
CASSLDRASSAGELFF
TGTGCCAGCAGCTTAGACAGGGCGTCAAGCGCCGGGGAGCTGTTTTTT
>-|-|TRBJ2-1|TRBV19
CASSISRGPYNEQFF
TGTGCCAGTAGTATTAGCAGGGGACCTTACAATGAGCAGTTCTTC
>TRBD1|-|TRBJ1-2|TRBV5-1
CASSPGTVGGYTF
TGCGCCAGCAGCCCGGGGACAGTGGGAGGCTACACCTTC
>-|-|TRBJ2-5|TRBV28
CASSFVGAGTQYF
TGTGCCAGCAGTTTTGTGGGAGCAGGAACCCAGTACTTC
>-|-|TRBJ2-7|TRBV24-1
CATSDLGGARSNYEQYF
TGTGCCACCAGTGATTTGGGTGGGGCACGTTCTAACTACGAGCAGTACTTC
>TRBD2|once|TRBJ2-1|TRBV11-3
CASSLGPGLVNYNEQFF
TGTGCCAGCAGCTTAGGCCCCGGACTAGTTAACTACAATGAGCAGTTCTTC
>TRBD1|-|TRBJ1-4|TRBV9
CASSARDSRNEKLFF
TGTGCCAGCAGCGCCAGGGACAGCCGAAATGAAAAACTGTTTTTT
>-|-|TRBJ1-1|TRBV7-8
CASSSTGPTEAFF
TGTGCCAGCAGCTCCACAGGTCCCACTGAAGCTTTCTTT
>TRBD2|-|TRBJ2-1|TRBV19
CASSIMSGSGNEQFF
TGTGCCAGTAGTATAATGAGCGGGAGCGGCAATGAGCAGTTCTTC
>-|-|TRBJ1-5|TRBV30
CAWSVRGKLSNQPQHF
TGTGCCTGGAGTGTAAGGGGGAAGTTGTCCAATCAGCCCCAGCATTTT
>TRBD1|-|TRBJ2-5|TRBV7-9
CASSQGTGEETQYF
TGTGCCAGCAGCCAAGGGACAGGAGAAGAGACCCAGTACTTC
>TRBD1|-|TRBJ1-2|TRBV30
CACYNKQGGNYGYTF
TGTGCCTGTTACAACAAACAGGGGGGGAACTATGGCTACACCTTC
>TRBD2|once|TRBJ2-7|TRBV30
CAWKRGADVSYEQYF
TGTGCCTGGAAGCGGGGAGCTGACGTCTCCTACGAGCAGTACTTC
>-|-|TRBJ1-4|TRBV25-1
CASSPRWQGGSTNEKLFF
TGTGCCAGCAGCCCCCGATGGCAGGGAGGTTCTACTAATGAAAAACTGTTTTTT
>-|many|TRBJ2-3|TRBV10-2
CASSESPTSTDTQYF
TGCGCCAGCAGTGAGTCCCCGACTAGCACAGATACGCAGTATTTT
>TRBD2|once|TRBJ2-1|TRBV9
CASSGRASEQFF
TGTGCCAGCAGTGGGAGGGCGAGTGAGCAGTTCTTC
>-|-|TRBJ1-4|TRBV7-9
CASSFGGAGEKLFF
TGTGCCAGCAGCTTTGGAGGGGCTGGTGAAAAACTGTTTTTT
>TRBD2|-|TRBJ2-1|TRBV9
CASSPREGGSGDNEQFF
TGTGCCAGCAGCCCCCGAGAGGGCGGGAGTGGAGACAATGAGCAGTTCTTC
>TRBD2|-|TRBJ2-1|TRBV11-3
CASSLGLAGGREQFF
TGTGCCAGCAGCCTTGGACTAGCGGGAGGGCGGGAGCAGTTCTTC
>TRBD2|-|TRBJ2-1|TRBV11-3
CASSSGTSGYNEQFF
TGTGCCAGCAGCTCCGGGACTAGCGGCTACAATGAGCAGTTCTTC
>TRBD1|-|TRBJ1-1|TRBV15
CATSSREGGDRGQFAAFF
TGTGCCACCAGCAGTCGCGAGGGGGGGGACAGGGGTCAATTCGCAGCTTTCTTT
>TRBD1|once|TRBJ1-4|TRBV27
CASSPKTGVATNEKLFF
TGTGCCAGCAGTCCCAAAACAGGGGTTGCAACTAATGAAAAACTGTTTTTT